This note documents a single TCR beta chain sequence. The data were obtained in a study of blood T cell repertoires in COVID-19. As for the study in general: COVID-19 samples collected from the United States, Italy and Spain covered acute and convalescent phases.

Germline CDR1 and CDR2: MDHEN and SYDVKM. The CDR3 has 16 residues. The V segment lost 4 bases and the J segment 5 bases; nucleotides outside the gene matches: 13. During active infection, Seattle patients enrolled and were then monitored through disease. In the original processing: Reference gene primer amplification in the assay estimated nucleated cell counts. Libraries were prepared by immunoSEQ multiplex PCR; TCRdb keeps only in-frame clonotypes and omits some of them. For V, J and clone size, that table is used; D and trimming come from the DNA. The table includes about 250,000 clones, approximately 85% detected once.

The sequencing input was peripheral blood. The gene calls are TRBV28 and TRBJ1-2; 7 bases match TRBD1. This receptor was identified in a woman aged 80 or over with COVID-19, enrolled during active disease. CDR3 sequence reads: CASSSPPPGQIYGYTF. The DNA of the CDR3 is TGTGCCAGCAGTTCTCCCCCTCCGGGACAGATATATGGCTACACCTTC.